This is a list of T cell receptor beta chains from one sample in a study of cytomegalovirus exposure and HLA in healthy donors. Generated by immunoSEQ multiplex PCR, the TCRdb table keeps only in-frame clones and is missing some. Here the sample spans some 140,000 clones, over 70% being singletons. Material for sequencing was PBMCs. Source of these receptors: a man aged 18 to 29 in good health and CMV-seronegative. Both conserved end residues are part of each CDR3. The D gene is left open where the match is weak. Clone size is given for some rows only: seen once, a few or many times, or a class if the clone is expanded.

abundance: NA
v_gene: TRBV30
d_gene: NA
j_gene: TRBJ2-5
CDR3aa: CAWTRTEPQETQYF
CDR3nt: TGTGCCTGGACGCGGACAGAACCCCAAGAGACCCAGTACTTC

abundance: NA
v_gene: TRBV9
d_gene: NA
j_gene: TRBJ2-6
CDR3aa: CASSVAAAGANVLTF
CDR3nt: TGTGCCAGCAGCGTAGCTGCAGCTGGGGCCAACGTCCTGACTTTC

abundance: NA
v_gene: TRBV27
d_gene: NA
j_gene: TRBJ2-7
CDR3aa: CASSLLGADEQYF
CDR3nt: TGTGCCAGCAGTTTATTGGGGGCCGACGAGCAGTACTTC

abundance: NA
v_gene: TRBV19
d_gene: NA
j_gene: TRBJ1-1
CDR3aa: CASSMGYRGARTEAFF
CDR3nt: TGTGCCAGTAGTATGGGGTACCGGGGAGCGAGGACTGAAGCTTTCTTT

abundance: NA
v_gene: TRBV7-6
d_gene: NA
j_gene: TRBJ2-3
CDR3aa: CASSPLGAGRTDTQYF
CDR3nt: TGTGCCAGCAGCCCGCTCGGAGCGGGTCGCACAGATACGCAGTATTTT

abundance: NA
v_gene: TRBV19
d_gene: TRBD1
j_gene: TRBJ2-7
CDR3aa: CASSMVGQGKGYEQYF
CDR3nt: TGTGCCAGTAGTATGGTGGGACAGGGGAAGGGGTACGAGCAGTACTTC

abundance: NA
v_gene: TRBV6-5
d_gene: NA
j_gene: TRBJ2-3
CDR3aa: CASSYLSTDTQYF
CDR3nt: TGTGCCAGCAGTTATTTAAGCACAGATACGCAGTATTTT

abundance: NA
v_gene: TRBV6-5
d_gene: NA
j_gene: TRBJ2-1
CDR3aa: CASQRGLLDEQFF
CDR3nt: TGTGCCAGCCAACGCGGGTTACTCGATGAGCAGTTCTTC

abundance: NA
v_gene: TRBV7-8
d_gene: TRBD2
j_gene: TRBJ2-1
CDR3aa: CASSRLAGGYNEQFF
CDR3nt: TGTGCCAGCAGTCGACTAGCGGGGGGTTACAATGAGCAGTTCTTC

abundance: NA
v_gene: TRBV7-3
d_gene: NA
j_gene: TRBJ1-1
CDR3aa: CASSLQHRGGTEAFF
CDR3nt: TGTGCCAGCAGCTTGCAACACCGGGGGGGCACTGAAGCTTTCTTT

abundance: once
v_gene: TRBV6-1
d_gene: NA
j_gene: TRBJ1-6
CDR3aa: CASRVRPGILPLHF
CDR3nt: TGTGCCAGCAGAGTTAGGCCGGGGATTTTGCCCCTCCACTTT

abundance: NA
v_gene: TRBV7-8
d_gene: NA
j_gene: TRBJ1-2
CDR3aa: CASSLALDSLSGYTF
CDR3nt: TGTGCCAGCAGCTTAGCGCTGGACAGCTTGTCTGGCTACACCTTC

abundance: few
v_gene: TRBV6-5
d_gene: NA
j_gene: TRBJ1-6
CDR3aa: CASSYLEDSPLHF
CDR3nt: TGTGCCAGCAGTTACCTTGAGGATTCACCCCTCCACTTT

abundance: NA
v_gene: TRBV13
d_gene: NA
j_gene: TRBJ2-7
CDR3aa: CASSLDEGEQYF
CDR3nt: TGTGCCAGCAGCTTAGATGAGGGCGAGCAGTACTTC